These 7 T cell receptor beta chains came from one sample sequenced in a study of siplizumab effects on memory and regulatory T cells (dated by TCRdb to the late 2010s). Receptor amplification or capture employed the immunoSEQ multiplex PCR assay. What TCRdb holds here is the immuneACCESS table cut down to in-frame rearrangements. Part of the clones is not present; checked against another copy, under half of the missing clones reflect an unresolved V gene, and the others are unexplained. The sample table contains 60,000 or so clones; only one count was recorded for about 92% of them. Clones ranked in the top ten supply approximately 38% of the sample. Sequenced input: CD8+ T cells sorted from blood. All receptors derive from a human donor in good health.

The V call is TRBV7-9, the J call TRBJ2-1; no firm D call. CDR3 size: 11 residues. Germline V gene sequence: CDR1 SEHNR, CDR2 FQNEAQ (reference sequence). V lost 1 base, J lost 6 bases, and 1 base lay in between. CDR3: CASSLGNEQFF. The DNA for the CDR3 is TGTGCCAGCAGCTTAGGCAATGAGCAGTTCTTC.

The J gene is TRBJ2-5, the V gene TRBV14, with D maybe TRBD1 (6 bases). The CDR3 length is 16 residues. Per germline, CDR1 SGHDN and CDR2 FVKESK. V was shortened by 2 bases and J by 1 base, with 14 bases between the two germline ends. Here the CDR3 DNA reads TGTGCCAGCAGCCAATACGTGGGACACTCCCAAGAGACCCAGTACTTC. Translating it yields CASSQYVGHSQETQYF.

The chain recombines TRBV5-1 with TRBJ2-7, with a tentative D call TRBD1 (5 bases). The V gene lost 4 bases and the J gene lost 2 bases, with 13 bases spanning the gap. The CDR3 totals 14 residues. From germline, CDR1 is SGHRS and CDR2 YFSETQ. CDR3 in DNA: TGCGCCAGCAGCCCCGCAGGGAACGCCTACGAGCAGTACTTC. Protein sequence: CASSPAGNAYEQYF.

The gene calls are TRBV9 and TRBJ2-7; a possible D gene is TRBD2 (6 bases). This CDR3 has 19 residues. Trimming pared 0 bases from V and 1 base from J, leaving 23 bases between. In germline, CDR1 is SGDLS, CDR2 YYNGEE. CDR3: CASSVDGHSGLATSYEQYF. CDR3 sequence (DNA): TGTGCCAGCAGCGTAGACGGACACTCGGGGCTAGCGACTTCCTACGAGCAGTACTTC.

V is TRBV28 and J is TRBJ2-1; perhaps D is TRBD1 or TRBD2 (5 bases each). The CDR3 has 13 amino acids. Germline CDR1 and CDR2: MDHEN and SYDVKM. The V gene lost 1 base and the J gene lost 12 bases, with 13 bases spanning the gap. The CDR3 loop is CASSLSDFTGQFF. The CDR3 region has the DNA TGTGCCAGCAGTTTATCGGACTTTACAGGGCAGTTCTTC.

CDR3 sequence: CASRDPPYEQYF. The DNA for the CDR3 is TGTGCCAGCCGGGACCCACCCTACGAGCAGTACTTC. The chain carries TRBV6-6 and TRBJ2-7; the D gene could be TRBD1 or TRBD2 (5 bases each). Germline V gene data show CDR1 as MNHNY and CDR2 as SVGAGI (reference sequence). CDR3 size: 12 residues. Trimming cost V 8 bases and J 2 bases, with 10 bases left between them.

This chain joins TRBV27 and TRBJ2-7; TRBD1 agrees at 8 bases. CDR1 and CDR2 (germline): MNHEY, SMNVEV (reference sequence). The CDR3 is 15 residues long. Trimming took 5 bases from V and 0 from J; bases not matched to a gene: 6. CDR3 region: CASSRGGQGSYEQYF. For the CDR3, the DNA is TGTGCCAGCAGTAGAGGAGGACAGGGCTCCTACGAGCAGTACTTC.